This T cell receptor (beta chain) was recorded in a study of control samples from healthy donors and cancer patients. The assay was immunoSEQ multiplex PCR, and TCRdb's table has in-frame clones only and misses some. The data hold approximately 92,000 clones, with about 92% observed a single time. Trimming took 3 bases from V and 4 from J; bases not matched to a gene: 8. The CDR3 runs to 16 residues. Germline lookup yields CDR1 MGHRA and CDR2 YSYEKL. The gene calls are TRBV4-1 and TRBJ2-7; 11 bases align to TRBD2. The sequencing sample was made of blood. The TCR sequence derives from a woman under 40 in good health. In nucleotides, the CDR3 is TGCGCCAGCAGCCAGAGGGATAGCGGGGGGGATTACGAGCAGTACTTC. It codes for CASSQRDSGGDYEQYF.